Below are 4 T cell receptor beta chains sequenced from a single sample in a study of blood T cell repertoires in COVID-19. Some clones are missing from TCRdb's copy, which holds only in-frame ones; the method was immunoSEQ multiplex PCR. The data hold about 230,000 clones, with about nine tenths observed a single time. The sample was PBMCs or T cells enriched from blood (not recorded which). The receptors originated from a woman aged 40 to 55 with acute COVID-19.

The table lists this clone with a few counts. The CDR3 is CASSGQQGKGRSGYTF. CDR3 nucleotide sequence: TGTGCCAGCAGCGGTCAACAGGGGAAGGGAAGAAGTGGCTACACCTTC. This chain uses TRBV11-3 with TRBJ1-2; 7 positions match TRBD1. Trimming removed 5 bases from V and 7 bases from J; junction bases left unmatched: 16. CDR1 and CDR2 from the germline V gene are SGHNT and YENEEA. The CDR3 covers 16 residues.

V and J are TRBV24-1 and TRBJ2-5, with 7 positions matching TRBD2. The J segment lost 2 bases and the V segment lost 2 bases, leaving 13 bases of the junction unmatched. This CDR3 spans 18 amino acids. The germline CDR1 and CDR2 sequences are KGHDR and SFDVKD. CDR3 coding DNA: TGTGCCACCAGTGATTCGCGGGTTGGGGGGGGTCAACAAGAGACCCAGTACTTC. It is translated as CATSDSRVGGGQQETQYF.

The CDR3 sequence is CASSVGAGQGDYGYTF. The CDR3 DNA reads as TGTGCCAGCAGCGTAGGGGCGGGACAGGGGGACTATGGCTACACCTTC. The V call is TRBV9, the J call TRBJ1-2; 11 bases are a match to TRBD1. From germline, CDR1 is SGDLS and CDR2 YYNGEE. The CDR3 is 16 residues long. The V segment lost 0 bases and the J segment 3 bases; nucleotides outside the gene matches: 4.

The chain is built from TRBV10-1 and TRBJ2-2; TRBD1 agrees at 9 bases. Germline trimming cut 5 bases from V and 1 base from J; bases unmatched to any gene: 5. The CDR3 covers 16 residues. CDR1 is WNHNN and CDR2 is SYGVQD in the germline V gene (reference sequence). DNA of the CDR3: TGCGCCAGCAGTCGGACAGGGGTAGGGAACACCGGGGAGCTGTTTTTT. Translating gives CASSRTGVGNTGELFF.